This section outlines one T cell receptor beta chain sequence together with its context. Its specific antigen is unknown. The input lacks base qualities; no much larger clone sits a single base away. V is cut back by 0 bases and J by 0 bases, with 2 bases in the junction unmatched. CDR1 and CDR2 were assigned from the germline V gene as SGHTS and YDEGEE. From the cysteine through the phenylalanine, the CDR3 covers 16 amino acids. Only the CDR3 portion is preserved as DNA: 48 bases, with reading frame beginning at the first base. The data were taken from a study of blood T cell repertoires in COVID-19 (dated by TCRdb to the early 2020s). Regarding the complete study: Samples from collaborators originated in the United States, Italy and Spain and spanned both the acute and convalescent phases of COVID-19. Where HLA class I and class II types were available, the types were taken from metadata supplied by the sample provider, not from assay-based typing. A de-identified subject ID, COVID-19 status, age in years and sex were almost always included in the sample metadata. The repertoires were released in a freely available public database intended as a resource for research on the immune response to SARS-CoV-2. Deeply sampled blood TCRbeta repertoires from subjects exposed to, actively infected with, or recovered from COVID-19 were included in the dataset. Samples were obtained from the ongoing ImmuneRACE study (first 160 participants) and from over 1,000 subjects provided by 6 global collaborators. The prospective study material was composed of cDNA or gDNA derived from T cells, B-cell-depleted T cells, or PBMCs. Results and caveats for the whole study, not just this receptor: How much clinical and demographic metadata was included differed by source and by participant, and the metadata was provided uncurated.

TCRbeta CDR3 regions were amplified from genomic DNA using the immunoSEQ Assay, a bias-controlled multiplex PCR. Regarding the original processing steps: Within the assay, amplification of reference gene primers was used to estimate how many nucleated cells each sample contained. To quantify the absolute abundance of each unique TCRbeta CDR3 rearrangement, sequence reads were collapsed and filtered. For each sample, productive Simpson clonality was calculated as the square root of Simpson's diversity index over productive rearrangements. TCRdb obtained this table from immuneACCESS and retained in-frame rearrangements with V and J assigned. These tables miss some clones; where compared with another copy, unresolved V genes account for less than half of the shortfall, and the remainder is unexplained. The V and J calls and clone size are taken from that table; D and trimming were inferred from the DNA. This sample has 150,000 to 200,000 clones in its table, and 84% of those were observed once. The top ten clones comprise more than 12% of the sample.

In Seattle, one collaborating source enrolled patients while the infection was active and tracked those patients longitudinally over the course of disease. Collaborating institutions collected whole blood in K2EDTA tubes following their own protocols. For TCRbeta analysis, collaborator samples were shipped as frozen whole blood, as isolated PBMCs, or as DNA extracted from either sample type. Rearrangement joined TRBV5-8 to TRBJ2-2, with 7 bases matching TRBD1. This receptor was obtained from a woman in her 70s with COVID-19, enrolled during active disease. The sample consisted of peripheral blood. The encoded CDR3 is CASSLGDRPNTGELFF. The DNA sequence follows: TGTGCCAGCAGCTTGGGGGACAGACCGAACACCGGGGAGCTGTTTTTT.